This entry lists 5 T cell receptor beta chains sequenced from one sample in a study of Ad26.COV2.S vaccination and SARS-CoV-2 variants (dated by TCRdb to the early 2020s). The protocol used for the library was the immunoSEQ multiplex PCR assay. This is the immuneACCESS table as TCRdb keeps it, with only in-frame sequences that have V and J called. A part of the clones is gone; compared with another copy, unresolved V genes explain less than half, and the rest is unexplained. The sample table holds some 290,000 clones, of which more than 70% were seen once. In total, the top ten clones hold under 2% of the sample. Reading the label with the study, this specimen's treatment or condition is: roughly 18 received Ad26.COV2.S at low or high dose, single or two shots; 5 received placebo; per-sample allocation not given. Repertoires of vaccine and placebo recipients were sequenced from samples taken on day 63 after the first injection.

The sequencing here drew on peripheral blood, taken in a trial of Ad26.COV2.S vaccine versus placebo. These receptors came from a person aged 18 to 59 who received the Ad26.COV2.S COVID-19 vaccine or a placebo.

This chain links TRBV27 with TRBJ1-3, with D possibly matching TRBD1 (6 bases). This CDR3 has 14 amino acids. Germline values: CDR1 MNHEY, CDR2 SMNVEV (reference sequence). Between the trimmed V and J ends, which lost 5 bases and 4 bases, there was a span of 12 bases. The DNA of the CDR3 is TGTGCCAGCAGTCCCAGGGGCCGGGGAAACACCATATATTTT. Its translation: CASSPRGRGNTIYF.

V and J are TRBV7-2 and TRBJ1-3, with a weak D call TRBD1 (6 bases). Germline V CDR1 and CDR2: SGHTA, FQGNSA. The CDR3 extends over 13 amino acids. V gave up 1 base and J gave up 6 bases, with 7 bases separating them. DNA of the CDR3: TGTGCCAGCAGCTTAGACAGGGAAAACACCATATATTTT. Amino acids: CASSLDRENTIYF.

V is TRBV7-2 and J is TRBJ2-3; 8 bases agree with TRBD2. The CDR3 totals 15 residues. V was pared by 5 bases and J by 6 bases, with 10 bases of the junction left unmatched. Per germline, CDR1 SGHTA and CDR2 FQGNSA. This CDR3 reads CASSRLSTGGDTQYF. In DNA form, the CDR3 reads TGTGCCAGCAGCCGCCTGTCCACGGGGGGGGATACGCAGTATTTT.

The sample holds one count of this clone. The CDR3 DNA sequence: TGTGCCACCCAACCTTCGGTGGGGAACACCGGGGAGCTGTTTTTT. Encoded protein: CATQPSVGNTGELFF. The gene calls are TRBV18 and TRBJ2-2; D gene uncertain. With 10 bases removed from V and 1 base from J, the gap between germline ends came to 16 bases. The CDR3 has 15 amino acids. From germline, CDR1 is KGHSH and CDR2 LQKENI.

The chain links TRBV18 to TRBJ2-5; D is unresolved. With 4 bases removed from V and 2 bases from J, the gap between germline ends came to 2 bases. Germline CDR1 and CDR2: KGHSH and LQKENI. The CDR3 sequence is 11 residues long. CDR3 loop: CASSQQETQYF. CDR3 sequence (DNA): TGTGCCAGCTCACAGCAAGAGACCCAGTACTTC.